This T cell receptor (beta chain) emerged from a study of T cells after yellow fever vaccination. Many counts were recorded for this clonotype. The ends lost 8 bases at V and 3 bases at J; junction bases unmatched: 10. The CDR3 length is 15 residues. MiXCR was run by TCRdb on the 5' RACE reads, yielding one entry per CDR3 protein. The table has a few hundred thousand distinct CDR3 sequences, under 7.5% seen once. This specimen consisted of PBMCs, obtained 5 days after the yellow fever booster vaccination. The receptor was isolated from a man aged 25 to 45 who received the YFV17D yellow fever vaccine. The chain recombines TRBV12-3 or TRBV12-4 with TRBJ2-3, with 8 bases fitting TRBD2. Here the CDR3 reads CASVPGGLVTDTQYF. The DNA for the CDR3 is TGTGCCAGCGTCCCGGGGGGACTAGTAACAGATACGCAGTATTTT.